This TCR beta chain was observed in a study of T cell changes during pregnancy in multiple sclerosis. Assay: immunoSEQ multiplex PCR; the TCRdb copy retains only in-frame clones and omits some. Of 75,000 to 80,000 clones listed, approximately 90% are singletons. CDR3 size: 15 residues. Germline CDR1 SEHNR, CDR2 FQNEAQ (reference sequence). Deletions cut 1 base from V and 0 bases from J, with 9 bases between. J is TRBJ1-1 and V is TRBV7-9; unclear D gene. The receptor was derived from a female donor with multiple sclerosis, enrolled in a pregnancy study. Sample: peripheral blood, taken before pregnancy. CDR3: CASSLVGRVNTEAFF. The CDR3 DNA sequence: TGTGCCAGCAGCTTAGTCGGGAGGGTGAACACTGAAGCTTTCTTT.